This TCR beta chain stems from a study of beta chain features in type 1 diabetes listed by TCRdb under 2018. Concerning the study at large: Mean age, gender distribution, total cell number and subset yield did not differ between patients and healthy donors. In the study, TCRB repertoires of sorted circulating CD4+ T cell subsets from recently diagnosed type 1 diabetes patients were compared with those of matched healthy donors. A total of 107,917,701 sorted cells were examined across all samples, and the number of cells per subset was strongly correlated with RNA yield. Regulatory and stem cell-like memory subsets were obtained from only 8 patients and roughly 8 healthy donors, while naive and central memory subsets were obtained from all 28 donors. What the research found in general, with its limitations: Because the HLA sub-analyses included only small numbers of individuals, any influence of HLA type on TCRB rearrangement was left unresolved. Fewer insertions and more nucleotide deletions at VDJ recombination sites were observed in patients with type 1 diabetes, implying thymic rearrangement abnormalities. Sequencing cDNA rather than genomic DNA could over-represent highly expressing activated cells, although activation and CD3 levels did not differ between groups. Naive, central memory and regulatory TCRB repertoires appeared to be more alike among patients than among healthy donors. Type 1 diabetes patients showed a moderate but significant shortening of TCRB CDR3 length in all four CD4+ subsets. Shorter templates might have been favored by PCR, but patient and control samples were amplified and corrected together, so both groups would have been affected equally by any skew.

This clone showed up just a few times. The antigen it binds to is not known. Base qualities are not at hand, and no much larger clone is one base apart. The CDR3 sequence holds 10 residues, the cysteine and phenylalanine included. Of all the DNA, just the CDR3 is kept, 30 bases in frame from base 1. The High Capacity cDNA Reverse Transcription Kit was used to reverse transcribe all of the isolated RNA, meaning that expressed TCRB transcripts were what got sequenced. Deep immunoSEQ sequencing was applied to naive, central memory and regulatory T cell samples, giving an average of roughly 3.5 million total reads per sample. Sorted cells were lysed in RLT buffer, and RNA was extracted using DNase-treated RNeasy Micro or Mini kits according to cell number. To prevent cross-contamination, every cell subset was processed on its own, while patient and healthy donor samples were processed together. TCRB sequences were amplified from cDNA with the immunoSEQ multiplex PCR, producing 87-bp fragments spanning the CDR3 region. The amplicons were sequenced using the Illumina HiSeq platform. The authors' analysis ran thus. Synthetic template baselines were used to correct PCR bias computationally, reads within Hamming distance 2 were collapsed, and singletons that could not be merged were discarded. By aligning reads against IMGT, V, D and J genes, CDR3 length, and insertions or deletions at six rearrangement sites were assigned. Within each subset, clonotype counts were normalized to sorted cell number, after which true diversity and Gini coefficients were computed with the tcR R package. The overlap coefficient, calculated on TCRB nucleotide sequences, was used to quantify repertoire sharing. As a proxy for the pre-selection repertoire, out-of-frame TCRB sequences from naive cells were analyzed. TCRdb provides this immuneACCESS table in a form limited to in-frame rearrangements. Some clones are lacking; in checked studies, under half of them reflect an unresolved V gene, and why the rest are absent is not known. V, J and clone size were drawn from that table, and D and trimming were deduced from the DNA. The sample includes about 280,000 clones, with approximately 15% observed a single time. The ten most abundant clones make up less than 0.02% of the sample.

Each donor gave one peripheral blood draw, around 0.12 L on average, collected into heparinised tubes. A BD FACSAria II and a panel including CD45RO, CCR7, CD25, CD127, CD95 and CD27 were used to sort naive, central memory, regulatory and stem cell-like memory CD4+ T cells. Purity was above 95% for every sorted population. PBMCs were isolated immediately by Lymphoprep density gradient centrifugation and stained directly without culture. To minimize batch effects, samples were stained and sorted in pairs, one healthy donor with one patient per experiment. The source of this sequence is a man between 18 and 29 years old with type 1 diabetes. The chain couples TRBV1 to TRBJ1-2. TRBV1 is flagged as a pseudogene. Sequenced sample: naive CD4+ T cells from blood. Per the publication, the cell subset or site label means: true naive CD4+ T cells. The DNA reads TGCACCAGCAGCCGTCGGGGCTACACCTTC. Translated, it gives CTSSRRGYTF.